These 27 T cell receptor beta chains share one sample of origin, sequenced in a study of identical twins (dated by TCRdb to 2015 to 2016). Receptor libraries were prepared by 5' RACE. Sequencing was carried out with an Illumina HiSeq 2000. The public sequencing data were trimmed at Q25 with fastp and processed into clonotypes with MiXCR by TCRdb, which kept only in-frame beta chains. For every CDR3 protein sequence, its rows merge into one entry that carries the most common genes and DNA. In this sample the table shows approximately 240,000 distinct CDR3 sequences, about an eighth of which occur a single time. Around 9% of the sample is taken by the ten largest. Sequencing was carried out using memory (CD45RO+) T cells sorted from blood. In light of the paper, this sample's cell subset or site label describes: CD45RO+ enriched T cells. These receptors came from a woman aged 18 to 35 in good health.

This rearrangement joins TRBV12-3 or TRBV12-4 to TRBJ2-1, with D perhaps given as TRBD1 or TRBD2 (5 bases each). V was clipped by 4 bases and J by 15 bases, with 25 bases between them. The CDR3 has 15 residues. This CDR3 is CASSSVLAKDSRGFF. As DNA, the CDR3 is TGTGCCAGCAGTTCGGTCCTTGCCAAAGACAGCCGGGGGTTCTTC.

There are a few counts of this clonotype. The V call is TRBV7-3, the J call TRBJ1-6; 7 bases fit TRBD1. V dropped 2 bases and J dropped 10; count of bases not matched to a gene: 5. Germline V lookup: CDR1 SGHTA, CDR2 FQGTGA. The CDR3 runs 14 residues. CDR3 DNA sequence: TGTGCCAGCAGCTTAGGACAGGAGAGCTCACCCCTCCACTTT. This encodes CASSLGQESSPLHF.

The chain combines TRBV18 with TRBJ1-2, with a weak D call TRBD1 (5 bases). The length of the CDR3 is 13 residues. V was shortened by 6 bases and J by 6 bases, with 14 bases between the two germline ends. CDR1 and CDR2 from the germline V gene are KGHSH and LQKENI. The CDR3 DNA reads TGTGCCAGCTCCCCTAATCCAGGGCATGGCTACACCTTC. Translated: CASSPNPGHGYTF.

This clonotype was recorded a few times. The rearrangement links TRBV7-2 to TRBJ2-7, with 8 bases that match TRBD2. V lost 2 bases and J lost 2; bases outside the gene matches: 5. Germline V gene data show CDR1 as SGHTA and CDR2 as FQGNSA. CDR3 length equals 15 residues. The CDR3: CASSLNSGETYEQYF. The CDR3 bases are TGTGCCAGCAGCTTAAATAGCGGGGAGACCTACGAGCAGTACTTC.

This chain connects TRBV20-1 to TRBJ2-1; maybe TRBD2 (6 bases). This CDR3 spans 15 amino acids. Looked up from germline, CDR1 is DFQATT and CDR2 is SNEGSKA (reference sequence). V was clipped by 5 bases and J by 5 bases, with 19 bases between them. Here the CDR3 DNA reads TGCAGTGCTGGAAAAGGCGGGAAGGAGGACAATGAGCAGTTCTTC. Translating gives CSAGKGGKEDNEQFF.

This clonotype was detected many times. The chain employs TRBV18 and TRBJ1-5; 9 bases are a match to TRBD1. The CDR3 extends over 13 amino acids. Germline V gives CDR1 KGHSH, CDR2 LQKENI. Unmatched junction bases numbered 3, after V lost 5 bases and J lost 7 bases. The CDR3 DNA sequence: TGTGCCAGCTCATGGACAGGGGAACAGCCCCAGCATTTT. Protein product: CASSWTGEQPQHF.

This sequence joins TRBV7-9 and TRBJ2-5; D gene unclear. V lost 5 bases and J lost 5, with 18 bases in between. This CDR3 region has 15 residues. In germline, CDR1 is SEHNR, CDR2 FQNEAQ (reference sequence). The CDR3 sequence is CASSRPSELGETQYF. CDR3 in DNA: TGTGCCAGCAGCCGGCCTTCAGAATTGGGGGAGACCCAGTACTTC. Full variable domain (remainder filled in from reference TRBV7-9 and TRBJ2-5): DTGVSQNPRHKITKRGQNVTFRCDPISEHNRLYWYRQTLGQGPEFLTYFQNEAQLEKSRLLSDRFSAERPKGSFSTLEIQRTEQGDSAMYLCASSRPSELGETQYFGPGTRLLVL.

This clonotype was counted a few times. The chain has TRBV7-2 and TRBJ2-3, with 14 bases aligning to TRBD2. J was trimmed by 4 bases and V by 5 bases; bases with no gene match: 8. Germline V gene sequence: CDR1 SGHTA, CDR2 FQGNSA. This CDR3 has 17 residues. The CDR3: CASSARLAGGPADTQYF. As DNA, the CDR3 is TGTGCCAGCAGCGCCAGACTAGCGGGAGGGCCCGCAGATACGCAGTATTTT.

There are a few counts of this clonotype. The V and J genes are TRBV18 and TRBJ2-2; 7 nucleotides line up with TRBD1. The CDR3 length is 15 residues. The germline CDR1 and CDR2 sequences are KGHSH and LQKENI. Losses at the gene ends were 10 bases for V and 1 base for J; bases not matched to a gene: 9. The CDR3 sequence: CATARDRQNTGELFF. Written as DNA, the CDR3 is TGTGCCACTGCACGGGACAGACAGAACACCGGGGAGCTGTTTTTT.

The chain combines TRBV20-1 with TRBJ1-1; D may be TRBD1 (5 bases). Trimming removed 1 base from V and 11 bases from J, with 14 bases in between. Germline V gene data show CDR1 as DFQATT and CDR2 as SNEGSKA (reference sequence). This CDR3 has 12 residues. CDR3 amino acids: CSARGDLTSAFF. In nucleotides, the CDR3 is TGCAGTGCTAGAGGGGACCTCACTTCGGCTTTCTTT.

This clonotype has at least ten counts. The gene calls are TRBV18 and TRBJ2-7; 12 nucleotides align to TRBD2. The J segment lost 6 bases and the V segment lost 2 bases, leaving 2 bases of the junction unmatched. Germline V gene lookup returns CDR1 KGHSH and CDR2 LQKENI. This CDR3 comprises 14 residues. The CDR3 nucleotides read TGTGCCAGCTCACCAACTAGCGGGGGGCTCGAGCAGTACTTC. Amino acid sequence: CASSPTSGGLEQYF.

This clonotype was detected a few times. The V and J genes are TRBV5-6 and TRBJ2-3; D call uncertain. Trimming cost V 1 base and J 6 bases, with 9 bases left between them. Germline V gene data show CDR1 as SGHDT and CDR2 as YYEEEE. There are 13 residues in the CDR3. The CDR3 DNA sequence: TGTGCCAGCAGCTTGAGGGTTTTTGATACGCAGTATTTT. It is translated as CASSLRVFDTQYF.

This clonotype was seen only a few times. V gene TRBV27 combines with J gene TRBJ1-6; 10 bases agree with TRBD1. Per germline, CDR1 MNHEY and CDR2 SMNVEV (reference sequence). The CDR3 spans 15 residues. The ends lost 5 bases at V and 10 bases at J; junction bases unmatched: 8. The CDR3 DNA sequence: TGTGCCAGCAGTCTAAGACAGGGGGCAAGGTCACCCCTCCACTTT. Translated, it gives CASSLRQGARSPLHF.

The V gene is TRBV11-1, the J gene TRBJ2-7; 9 positions match TRBD1. From germline, CDR1 is SGHAT and CDR2 FQDESV (reference sequence). V lost 4 bases, J lost 5 bases, and 6 bases stayed unmatched. This CDR3 is 14 amino acids long. The chain's CDR3 is CASSYRDRDHEQYF. DNA of the CDR3: TGTGCCAGCAGCTACCGGGACAGGGACCACGAGCAGTACTTC.

The gene calls are TRBV4-3 and TRBJ2-5; 12 bases map to TRBD2. CDR1 and CDR2 (germline): LGHNA, YSLEER. This CDR3 is built from 19 residues. V lost 1 base to trimming and J lost 7 bases; unmatched junction nucleotides: 16. The CDR3 nucleotides read TGCGCCAGCAGCCAAGTAGTAGGACTAGCGGGAAATCGAGGAGGGACCCAGTACTTC. Translation: CASSQVVGLAGNRGGTQYF.

In this sample, this clonotype turned up a few times. This chain links TRBV4-2 with TRBJ1-5; D is undetermined. The germline CDR1 and CDR2 sequences are LGHNA and YNFKEQ. V lost 0 bases to trimming and J lost 0 bases, with 6 bases between them. This CDR3 spans 15 amino acids. Here the CDR3 DNA reads TGTGCCAGCAGCCAAGATTTTAGTAGCAATCAGCCCCAGCATTTT. The encoded protein is CASSQDFSSNQPQHF.

This clonotype was observed at least ten times. The chain joins TRBV12-3 or TRBV12-4 to TRBJ1-1; D gene ambiguous. This CDR3 has 14 residues. The V end was cut by 3 bases, the J end by 0 bases, with 8 bases between. CDR3 in DNA: TGTGCCAGCAGTTTTGCGGTTATGAACACTGAAGCTTTCTTT. Residues: CASSFAVMNTEAFF.

The CDR3 DNA sequence: TGTGCCAGCAGTATGGGAGGGGGAGTTGGAAACACCATATATTTT. Translated, it gives CASSMGGGVGNTIYF. The genes are TRBV28 and TRBJ1-3, with D maybe TRBD1 (6 bases). Trimming took 5 bases from V and 3 from J, leaving 14 bases between them. The CDR3 is 15 residues long. Germline V gene sequence: CDR1 MDHEN, CDR2 SYDVKM. Full variable domain (outside the CDR3, taken from reference TRBV28 and TRBJ1-3): DVKVTQSSRYLVKRTGEKVFLECVQDMDHENMFWYRQDPGLGLRLIYFSYDVKMKEKGDIPEGYSVSREKKERFSLILESASTNQTSMYLCASSMGGGVGNTIYFGEGSWLTVV.

The chain has TRBV5-1 and TRBJ1-1, with 10 positions matching TRBD1. The CDR3 is made up of 14 amino acids. J was trimmed by 6 bases and V by 7 bases; bases with no gene match: 9. Per germline, CDR1 SGHRS and CDR2 YFSETQ. In nucleotides, the CDR3 is TGCGCCAGCTCCCGGACAGGGGGTGTTGCTGAAGCTTTCTTT. Translating gives CASSRTGGVAEAFF. Combining the CDR3 with reference TRBV5-1 and TRBJ1-1 gives the whole variable domain KAGVTQTPRYLIKTRGQQVTLSCSPISGHRSVSWYQQTPGQGLQFLFEYFSETQRNKGNFPGRFSGRQFSNSRSEMNVSTLELGDSALYLCASSRTGGVAEAFFGQGTRLTVV.

The J gene is TRBJ2-3, the V gene TRBV30; 14 bases are a match to TRBD2. The CDR3 contains 15 residues. V dropped 6 bases and J dropped 3; count of bases not matched to a gene: 5. The germline CDR1 and CDR2 sequences are GTSNPN and SVGIG (reference sequence). CDR3 DNA sequence: TGTGCCTGCTACGGACTAGCGGGAGGAACAGATACGCAGTATTTT. As protein: CACYGLAGGTDTQYF.

This chain uses TRBV7-8 with TRBJ2-2, with D unclear. V was pared by 2 bases and J by 13 bases, with 11 bases between. Germline V gene data show CDR1 as SGHVS and CDR2 as FQNEAQ. CDR3 length: 12 residues. The CDR3 is CASSLYKDGLFF. CDR3 DNA: TGTGCCAGCAGCTTATATAAGGACGGGCTGTTTTTT.

This clonotype was seen at least ten times. The rearrangement links TRBV6-2 or TRBV6-3 to TRBJ1-5; D not certain. The CDR3 spans 14 residues. V was clipped by 4 bases and J by 0 bases, with 7 bases between them. From germline, CDR1 is MNHEY and CDR2 SVGEGT. CDR3 sequence (DNA): TGTGCCAGCAGTTCGGCCCTTAGCAATCAGCCCCAGCATTTT. This codes for CASSSALSNQPQHF.

The gene calls are TRBV9 and TRBJ1-4; 7 bases fit TRBD1. Looked up from germline, CDR1 is SGDLS and CDR2 is YYNGEE. This CDR3 spans 15 amino acids. V gave up 4 bases and J gave up 4 bases; unmatched junction bases: 7. The chain's CDR3 is CASSSPGQINEKLFF. CDR3 DNA: TGTGCCAGCAGCTCTCCGGGACAGATTAATGAAAAACTGTTTTTT.

The chain has TRBV20-1 and TRBJ1-2; D is ambiguous. V was pared by 0 bases and J by 4 bases, with 15 bases between. The germline V gene has CDR1 DFQATT and CDR2 SNEGSKA (reference sequence). The CDR3 has 15 residues. CDR3 DNA sequence: TGCAGTGCTAGAGATTTGCAGGAACCTCGCTATGGCTACACCTTC. Translated, it gives CSARDLQEPRYGYTF.

The chain links TRBV3-1 to TRBJ1-2; tentatively, D is TRBD1 (5 bases). Trimming left V 3 bases short and J 5 bases short, with 16 bases between. Looked up from germline, CDR1 is LGHDT and CDR2 is YNNKEL (reference sequence). The CDR3 has 15 residues. The CDR3 loop reads CASSHSFRQLYGYTF. The CDR3 DNA reads as TGTGCCAGCAGCCATAGCTTTAGACAGCTTTATGGCTACACCTTC.

This CDR3 is CASSEGVAGITDTQYF. DNA of the CDR3: TGTGCCAGCAGTGAAGGCGTAGCGGGGATCACAGATACGCAGTATTTT. This sequence joins TRBV25-1 and TRBJ2-3; 8 bases are shared with TRBD2. The V gene's germline CDR1 is MGHDK and CDR2 SYGVNS. The V segment lost 2 bases and the J segment 2 bases; nucleotides outside the gene matches: 6. The CDR3 consists of 16 residues.

The chain links TRBV5-1 to TRBJ1-4; TRBD1 matches 8 bases. This CDR3 contains 14 residues. The germline V gene encodes CDR1 SGHRS and CDR2 YFSETQ. V dropped 1 base and J dropped 8; count of bases not matched to a gene: 4. CDR3 sequence: CASSLNRGDEKLFF. DNA for the CDR3: TGCGCCAGCAGCTTGAACAGGGGGGACGAAAAACTGTTTTTT.